This T cell receptor (beta chain) stems from a study of blood T cell repertoires in COVID-19. Study-wide context: Whether acute or convalescent, the COVID-19 samples came from the United States, Italy and Spain. T cells, B-cell-depleted T cells, or PBMCs supplied cDNA or gDNA.

Study processing details: Reference gene primer amplification yielded estimated nucleated cell counts. TCRdb's table, derived via immunoSEQ multiplex PCR, lists solely in-frame clones and lacks some. From that table come the V and J calls and clone size; the DNA was used to work out D and trimming. The sample has 200,000 to 250,000 clones; 82% are singletons. CDR3 size: 16 residues. The germline V and J ends were trimmed by 1 base and 1 base, with 13 bases remaining between them. Per germline, CDR1 SGHRS and CDR2 YFSETQ. The source material was peripheral blood. The clonotype was recovered from a woman older than 75 with acute or convalescent COVID-19. The rearrangement joins TRBV5-1 to TRBJ2-3; D possibly corresponds to TRBD2 (7 bases). The CDR3 DNA is TGCGCCAGCAGCTTGACCGGGGGGCCGGGCACAGATACGCAGTATTTT. Encoded protein: CASSLTGGPGTDTQYF.